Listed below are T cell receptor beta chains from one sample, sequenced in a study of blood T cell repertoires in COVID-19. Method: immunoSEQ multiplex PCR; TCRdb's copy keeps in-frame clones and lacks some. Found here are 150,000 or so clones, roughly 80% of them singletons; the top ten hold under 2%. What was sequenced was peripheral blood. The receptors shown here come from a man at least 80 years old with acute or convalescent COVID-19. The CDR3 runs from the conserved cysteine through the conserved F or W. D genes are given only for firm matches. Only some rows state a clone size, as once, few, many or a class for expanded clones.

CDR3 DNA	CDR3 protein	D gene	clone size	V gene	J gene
TGTGCCAGCTCACCACCGTCAATGAGGAATGAGCAGTTCTTC	CASSPPSMRNEQFF	.	.	TRBV18	TRBJ2-1
TGTGCCAGCAGCCAAGGGGTGAGGTTAGCGTTCGACACTGAAGCTTTCTTT	CASSQGVRLAFDTEAFF	.	.	TRBV4-2	TRBJ1-1
TGCAGCGTTGAAAGCGGGGCTACGCAGCAGTACTTC	CSVESGATQQYF	TRBD2	.	TRBV29-1	TRBJ2-7
TGCAGTGCTAGTGACCCTTCGGGGGGATCCTACAATGAGCAGTTCTTC	CSASDPSGGSYNEQFF	TRBD2	.	TRBV20-1	TRBJ2-1
TGTGCCAGCATCTCACAGGGGACAACTAATGAAAAACTGTTTTTT	CASISQGTTNEKLFF	TRBD1	once	TRBV7-9	TRBJ1-4
TGTGCCACCAGTGCGGCCGGGTACCCAGATACGCAGTATTTT	CATSAAGYPDTQYF	.	.	TRBV24-1	TRBJ2-3
TGTGCCAGTACAGAATACTACGAGCAGTACTTC	CASTEYYEQYF	.	few	TRBV6-5	TRBJ2-7
TGTGCCAGCTCGGCGCGCGGGGACCTCGGGGACGAGCAGTACTTC	CASSARGDLGDEQYF	.	few	TRBV18	TRBJ2-7
TGTGCCACCAGTGATACCAGGGGGCCGGCTAACTATGGCTACACCTTC	CATSDTRGPANYGYTF	TRBD1	.	TRBV24-1	TRBJ1-2
TGCGCCAGCAGCTTGGAGGCTACAGGTCCTAACTATGGCTACACCTTC	CASSLEATGPNYGYTF	.	.	TRBV5-1	TRBJ1-2